The sequence of this TCR beta chain was determined in a study of tumor-infiltrating lymphocytes in primary liver carcinoma. About the research overall: The patients comprised men and women between the ages of 30 and 69 years.

Constant-region priming of approximately 500 ng total RNA yielded TCR beta cDNA. TCR beta libraries came from three nested multiplex PCR rounds using slightly modified ARM-PCR. Use of TRBV1-TRBV30 forward primers with a C-beta reverse primer characterized the first two PCR rounds, which lasted nine to eleven cycles each. TCRdb recomputed calls from the multiplex PCR reads with MiXCR, one row per CDR3 protein. In the table there are 190,000 or so distinct CDR3 sequences, around 60% of which are singletons. Both blood RNA, taken from unsorted whole blood, and germline DNA were extracted. Patients in the cohort were treatment-naive and living with chronic HBV infection. Notes on the study in general: It was in tumors, not blood, that the top-250-clone fraction was significantly higher (p = 0.039). Overlap between tumor regions exceeded overlap of tumor with adjacent tissue or blood.

This clonotype was detected a few times. No antigen is known for it. Germline CDR1 MDHEN, CDR2 SYDVKM. The CDR3 is 17 residues long. The germline V and J ends were trimmed by 3 bases and 3 bases, with 20 bases remaining between them. The chain combines TRBV28 with TRBJ2-5; D perhaps matches TRBD2 (6 bases). Sequenced: peripheral blood. This TCR came from a woman in her sixties with primary liver carcinoma and hepatitis B virus infection. The CDR3 loop reads CASSFLTPGTEKETQYF. For the CDR3, the DNA is TGTGCCAGCAGTTTTCTAACCCCCGGGACTGAGAAAGAGACCCAGTACTTC.